The present entry profiles one T cell receptor beta chain with its context. The sample is drawn from a study of T-cell memory formation after mild COVID-19. Researchers used 5'RACE with constant-segment primers to make TCR alpha and TCR beta cDNA libraries that carry sample barcodes and UMIs. TCRdb fed the 5' RACE reads into MiXCR, producing one record per CDR3 protein. The profile shows about 400,000 distinct CDR3 sequences, 15% to 20% of them singletons. The germline V gene encodes CDR1 DFQATT and CDR2 SNEGSKA (reference sequence). This CDR3 region has 11 residues. With V trimmed by 8 bases and J by 4 bases, 4 bases remained unmatched.

Sequencing was done on a sample of PBMCs or a T cell subset sorted from them (not recorded which). The rearrangement links TRBV20-1 to TRBJ2-5, with 7 bases fitting TRBD1. This TCR came from a man in his late teens or twenties who had mild COVID-19 (a few samples of this study predate the infection). Cell type and time point are not known. This CDR3 is CSKTGAETQYF. CDR3 in DNA: TGCAGTAAAACAGGGGCAGAGACCCAGTACTTC.